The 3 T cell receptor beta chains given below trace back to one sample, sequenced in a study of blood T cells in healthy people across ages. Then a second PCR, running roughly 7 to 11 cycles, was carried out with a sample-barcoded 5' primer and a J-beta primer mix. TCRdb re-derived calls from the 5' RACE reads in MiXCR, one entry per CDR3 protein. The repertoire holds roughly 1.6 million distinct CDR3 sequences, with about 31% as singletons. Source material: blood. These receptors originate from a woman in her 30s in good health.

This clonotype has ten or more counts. DNA for the CDR3: TGTGCCAGCAGTTGGGTCGGGAGCACAGATACGCAGTATTTT. This codes for CASSWVGSTDTQYF. The V call is TRBV27, the J call TRBJ2-3; the D is unclear. From germline, CDR1 is MNHEY and CDR2 SMNVEV (reference sequence). The CDR3 loop spans 14 amino acids. With 4 bases removed from V and 0 bases from J, the gap between germline ends came to 8 bases.

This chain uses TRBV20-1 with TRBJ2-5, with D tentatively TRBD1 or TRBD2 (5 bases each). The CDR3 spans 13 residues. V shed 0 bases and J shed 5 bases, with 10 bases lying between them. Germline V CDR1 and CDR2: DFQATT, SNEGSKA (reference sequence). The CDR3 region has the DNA TGCAGTGCTAGAGATCTGGGGACCGAGACCCAGTACTTC. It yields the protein CSARDLGTETQYF.

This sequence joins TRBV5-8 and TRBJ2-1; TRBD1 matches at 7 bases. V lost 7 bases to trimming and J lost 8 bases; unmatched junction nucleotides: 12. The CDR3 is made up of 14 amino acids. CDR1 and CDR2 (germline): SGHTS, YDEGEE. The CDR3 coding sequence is TGTGCCAGCCGTAGACAGGGCGAAGAGGATGAGCAGTTCTTC. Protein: CASRRQGEEDEQFF. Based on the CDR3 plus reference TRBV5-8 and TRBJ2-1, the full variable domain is EAGVTQSPTHLIKTRGQQATLRCSPISGHTSVYWYQQALGLGLQFLLWYDEGEERNRGNFPPRFSGRQFPNYSSELNVNALELEDSALYLCASRRQGEEDEQFFGPGTRLTVL.